This TCR beta chain was sequenced in a study of naive and memory T cell subsets. Alpha and beta libraries were amplified separately from the second PCR onward. Cells stained for CD3, CD4, CD8, CD45RA and CD27 were sorted into four subsets. The study's findings and limits: Naive repertoires, especially CD8, held a few larger clonotypes, possibly memory cells re-expressing CD45RA. TCR counts from RNA may reflect activation-linked expression changes.

Two oligonucleotides, mixed equimolar, formed the beta constant-region primer covering TRBC1 and TRBC2. Ligated cDNA was amplified by four rounds of PCR with nested alpha and beta constant-region primers and SP2. The cDNA 3' end received a ligated single-stranded oligonucleotide carrying the SP2 primer and a 12-nucleotide UMI. TCRdb reprocessed the UMI-ligation and nested PCR reads via MiXCR and lists one record per CDR3 protein. The sample has some 110,000 distinct CDR3 sequences, more than 12% seen once. Note on this clonotype: The target antigen is unknown.

The sample was naive CD8+ T cells from blood. The source of this sequence is a human donor in good health.

DNA of the CDR3: TGTGCCAGCAGCTTAGCAACACGGGGCTACACCTTC. Translated, it gives CASSLATRGYTF. The V gene is TRBV7-9, the J gene TRBJ1-2; no firm D call. Deletions cut 0 bases from V and 8 bases from J, with 7 bases between. Germline lookup yields CDR1 SEHNR and CDR2 FQNEAQ (reference sequence). The CDR3 length is 12 residues.